A single sample gave rise to the 19 T cell receptor beta chains below, sequenced in a study of spatial heterogeneity in lung cancer. Time point: sample taken at primary tumor resection. Whole RNA, which was extracted from tumor, nontumor lung tissue or frozen PBMC, was sequenced without any cell sorting. One entry per CDR3 protein results from TCRdb running MiXCR on the 5' RACE reads. The sample has a few thousand distinct CDR3 sequences; roughly 27% are singletons. The starting material was PBMCs, obtained at surgery. The source of these receptors is a male donor with early-stage non-small cell lung cancer.

This clonotype has a count of ten or more. This chain links TRBV7-6 with TRBJ2-2, with D perhaps TRBD2 (5 bases). This CDR3 is 13 amino acids long. V lost 10 bases and J lost 4, with 13 bases in between. Germline lookup yields CDR1 SGHVS and CDR2 FNYEAQ. Here the CDR3 DNA reads TGTGCCACCCACGCGGGCACCACCGGGGAGCTGTTTTTT. It encodes CATHAGTTGELFF. The full variable domain, completed using reference TRBV7-6 and TRBJ2-2, is GAGVSQSPRYKVTKRGQDVALRCDPISGHVSLYWYRQALGQGPEFLTYFNYEAQQDKSGLPNDRFSAERPEGSISTLTIQRTEQRDSAMYRCATHAGTTGELFFGEGSRLTVL.

This clonotype was seen many times. Germline is not matched at one junction end, which may reflect a read error. CDR3 region: CSVGLGDF. CDR3 nucleotide sequence: TGCAGCGTTGGCCTCGGAGACTTC. This chain uses TRBV29-1 with TRBJ2-5; D gene uncertain. The V gene's germline CDR1 is SQVTM and CDR2 ANQGSEA. The CDR3 length is 8 residues.

The chain recombines TRBV9 with TRBJ2-3; D is ambiguous. CDR1 and CDR2 from the germline V gene are SGDLS and YYNGEE. The V and J ends lost 5 bases and 0 bases respectively, with 10 bases between them. This CDR3 is built from 14 residues. CDR3 protein: CASSPFASTDTQYF. The CDR3 coding sequence is TGTGCCAGCAGTCCCTTCGCCAGCACAGATACGCAGTATTTT.

V and J are TRBV28 and TRBJ2-3; TRBD2 might be the D (6 bases). CDR1 is MDHEN, CDR2 SYDVKM, per germline. Trimming cost V 6 bases and J 1 base, with 14 bases left between them. CDR3 length: 15 amino acids. The CDR3 spells CASSPWGGGTDTQYF. CDR3 nucleotide sequence: TGTGCCAGCAGCCCTTGGGGCGGGGGCACAGATACGCAGTATTTT.

V is TRBV6-5 and J is TRBJ1-2, with a tentative D call TRBD1 (5 bases). The V gene's germline CDR1 is MNHEY and CDR2 SVGAGI. Trimming stripped 6 bases from V and 0 bases from J, with 11 bases between. This CDR3 is 14 amino acids long. CDR3 coding DNA: TGTGCCAGCAGCCAGCTGGGGGCTAACTATGGCTACACCTTC. This gives the protein CASSQLGANYGYTF.

Within the sample, this clonotype is medium-sized. This sequence joins TRBV28 and TRBJ2-3; 10 bases are a match to TRBD2. Trimming cost V 3 bases and J 0 bases; bases outside gene matches: 3. Germline CDR1 and CDR2: MDHEN and SYDVKM. CDR3 size: 16 residues. The CDR3 region has the DNA TGTGCCAGCAGTTTTTCGACTAGCGGGAGCACAGATACGCAGTATTTT. Translation: CASSFSTSGSTDTQYF.

This chain joins TRBV5-1 and TRBJ2-7; 7 bases map to TRBD2. V trimming: 3 bases; J trimming: 1 base; junction bases outside the gene matches: 7. The CDR3 consists of 15 residues. Germline V lookup: CDR1 SGHRS, CDR2 YFSETQ. CDR3 sequence reads: CASSSGLGSSYEQYF. DNA of the CDR3: TGCGCCAGCAGCTCAGGACTAGGGTCATCCTACGAGCAGTACTTC.

V usage is TRBV19 and J usage is TRBJ2-7; D not resolved. Germline CDR1 reads LNHDA; CDR2 reads SQIVND (reference sequence). With 1 base removed from V and 3 bases from J, the gap between germline ends came to 10 bases. The CDR3 is 14 amino acids. CDR3 nucleotide sequence: TGTGCCAGTAGTATAGGGGAAGGGCTCTACGAGCAGTACTTC. This codes for CASSIGEGLYEQYF.

This clonotype was counted a few times. The V gene is TRBV20-1, the J gene TRBJ2-2, with 9 positions matching TRBD2. V shed 5 bases and J 0 bases; nucleotides not matched to a gene: 1. The CDR3 sequence is 14 residues long. CDR1 and CDR2 (germline): DFQATT, SNEGSKA (reference sequence). The CDR3 region has the DNA TGCAGTGCTTCTAGCGGGGCGAACACCGGGGAGCTGTTTTTT. Translated: CSASSGANTGELFF.

V usage is TRBV6-2 or TRBV6-3 and J usage is TRBJ2-1; no firm D call. This CDR3 spans 12 amino acids. The germline V and J ends were trimmed by 0 bases and 10 bases, with 7 bases remaining between them. Germline loops: CDR1 MNHEY, CDR2 SVGEGT. The CDR3 bases are TGTGCCAGCAGTTACTCTAGACGGGAGCAGTTCTTC. Its protein product is CASSYSRREQFF.

By sample share, this clonotype is medium-sized. The CDR3 protein is CAWLVGRGRPEAFF. The CDR3 DNA is TGTGCCTGGCTCGTAGGGCGGGGGAGGCCTGAAGCTTTCTTT. This chain links TRBV30 with TRBJ1-1; possibly TRBD1 for D (5 bases). In germline, CDR1 is GTSNPN, CDR2 SVGIG (reference sequence). Between the trimmed V and J ends, which lost 5 bases and 6 bases, there was a span of 19 bases. The length of the CDR3 is 14 residues.

This clonotype rates as medium-sized. The J gene is TRBJ1-6, the V gene TRBV27, with D possibly being TRBD1 (6 bases). CDR3 length: 15 amino acids. Trimming cost V 1 base and J 12 bases, with 16 bases left between them. The germline V gene encodes CDR1 MNHEY and CDR2 SMNVEV (reference sequence). The CDR3 DNA reads TGTGCCAGCAGTTTATTGGTTGGGACACCCCTACCCCTCCACTTT. Its translation is CASSLLVGTPLPLHF.

The genes are TRBV4-1 and TRBJ1-1; no reliable D call. Trimming took 8 bases from V and 3 from J, leaving 19 bases between them. The CDR3 has 15 amino acids. CDR1 and CDR2 (germline): MGHRA, YSYEKL. DNA of the CDR3: TGCGCCAGCTCTAAAACCGCCGTCGTTTACACTGAAGCTTTCTTT. Protein product: CASSKTAVVYTEAFF.

There are many counts of this clonotype. CDR3 nucleotides: TGTGCCAGCAGTGAACGGATAAGGAGCTACGAGCAGTACTTC. Translation gives CASSERIRSYEQYF. The rearrangement joins TRBV2 to TRBJ2-7; D gene unclear. V lost 2 bases and J 3 bases, leaving 11 bases between the germline ends. Looked up from germline, CDR1 is SNHLY and CDR2 is FYNNEI. This CDR3 spans 14 amino acids. Looking up the rest from reference TRBV2 and TRBJ2-7 gives the full variable domain: EPEVTQTPSHQVTQMGQEVILRCVPISNHLYFYWYRQILGQKVEFLVSFYNNEISEKSEIFDDQFSVERPDGSNFTLKIRSTKLEDSAMYFCASSERIRSYEQYFGPGTRLTVT.

By share of the sample, this clonotype is medium-sized. The V gene is TRBV12-3 or TRBV12-4, the J gene TRBJ2-5; D may be TRBD2 (7 bases). Trimming removed 2 bases at V and 3 bases at J, with 16 bases between. The CDR3 runs 16 residues. The CDR3 region is CASSLSAGAVKETQYF. CDR3 coding DNA: TGTGCCAGCAGTTTATCCGCGGGGGCTGTAAAAGAGACCCAGTACTTC.

This chain joins TRBV29-1 and TRBJ2-5, with TRBD1 matching over 11 bases. V lost 6 bases and J lost 4; bases outside the gene matches: 7. Germline CDR1 and CDR2: SQVTM and ANQGSEA. CDR3 size: 14 residues. The CDR3 protein is CSVNGQGASETQYF. Written as DNA, the CDR3 is TGCAGCGTAAACGGACAGGGGGCGTCAGAGACCCAGTACTTC. Based on the CDR3 plus reference TRBV29-1 and TRBJ2-5, the full variable domain is SAVISQKPSRDICQRGTSLTIQCQVDSQVTMMFWYRQQPGQSLTLIATANQGSEATYESGFVIDKFPISRPNLTFSTLTVSNMSPEDSSIYLCSVNGQGASETQYFGPGTRLLVL.

This clonotype is medium-sized (0.01 to 0.1%) by share. This chain connects TRBV7-6 to TRBJ2-1; 12 nucleotides align to TRBD2. The CDR3 is made up of 17 amino acids. Germline V CDR1 and CDR2: SGHVS, FNYEAQ. V shed 5 bases, J shed 9 bases, and the junction held 14 bases outside the gene matches. CDR3 sequence: CASSTTPTSGRRGEQFF. The DNA of the CDR3 is TGTGCCAGCAGCACGACGCCGACTAGCGGGAGAAGGGGTGAGCAGTTCTTC.

By its share, this clonotype is medium-sized (0.01 to 0.1%). The chain joins TRBV12-3 or TRBV12-4 to TRBJ1-5, with D perhaps TRBD1 (5 bases). The V end was cut by 2 bases, the J end by 4 bases, with 9 bases between. The length of the CDR3 is 14 residues. CDR3 nucleotide sequence: TGTGCCAGCAGTTTAATGGCAGGGAATCAGCCCCAGCATTTT. Translated: CASSLMAGNQPQHF.

The table lists this clonotype with many counts. This chain links TRBV28 with TRBJ2-3; no clear D. The CDR3 is made up of 18 amino acids. Trimming stripped 2 bases from V and 2 bases from J, with 20 bases between. Germline lookup yields CDR1 MDHEN and CDR2 SYDVKM. CDR3 residues: CASSLALDPSVVTDTQYF. CDR3 coding DNA: TGTGCCAGCAGTTTAGCCCTCGACCCCTCGGTAGTCACAGATACGCAGTATTTT.